The 24 T cell receptor beta chains below all came from one sample that was sequenced in a study of blood T cell repertoires in COVID-19. TCRdb's table, derived via immunoSEQ multiplex PCR, lists solely in-frame clones and lacks some. The sample comprises about 240,000 clones, approximately 83% of which are singletons, and about 3.8% rests with the top ten. Sequencing was carried out using PBMCs or T cells enriched from blood (not recorded which). These receptor sequences come from a woman aged 40 to 50 who had been exposed to COVID-19.

This chain connects TRBV5-1 to TRBJ1-3; unclear D gene. This CDR3 contains 15 residues. The V and J ends lost 0 bases and 0 bases respectively, with 7 bases between them. Germline V gives CDR1 SGHRS, CDR2 YFSETQ. In DNA form, the CDR3 reads TGCGCCAGCAGCTTGGACACCAACTCTGGAAACACCATATATTTT. Translating it yields CASSLDTNSGNTIYF.

The chain uses TRBV28 and TRBJ1-6; 10 nucleotides agree with TRBD1. This CDR3 contains 15 residues. Looked up from germline, CDR1 is MDHEN and CDR2 is SYDVKM. The V segment lost 6 bases and the J segment 5 bases; nucleotides outside the gene matches: 4. Written as DNA, the CDR3 is TGTGCCAGCAGCCATGGACAGGGGGATAATTCACCCCTCCACTTT. Translating gives CASSHGQGDNSPLHF.

The chain is built from TRBV28 and TRBJ2-7; 7 bases map to TRBD2. This CDR3 is built from 14 residues. Germline loops: CDR1 MDHEN, CDR2 SYDVKM. J was trimmed by 7 bases and V by 3 bases; bases with no gene match: 9. CDR3 coding DNA: TGTGCCAGCAGTTTTAGACCGGGGAGGGGAGAGCAGTACTTC. Protein product: CASSFRPGRGEQYF.

The V call is TRBV9, the J call TRBJ2-7, with TRBD2 matching over 11 bases. Germline CDR1 reads SGDLS; CDR2 reads YYNGEE. The CDR3 is 14 residues long. J lost 7 bases, V lost 6 bases, and 9 bases had no gene match. In DNA, the CDR3 is TGTGCCAGCACTCGACTAGCGGGGACGGGTGAGCAGTACTTC. Protein: CASTRLAGTGEQYF.

The chain joins TRBV9 to TRBJ2-7, with TRBD2 matching 10 bases. Trimming at V came to 0 bases and at J to 2 bases, leaving 5 bases not matched to a gene. The germline CDR1 and CDR2 sequences are SGDLS and YYNGEE. The CDR3 is made up of 16 amino acids. The CDR3 bases are TGTGCCAGCAGCGTAGGGACTAGCGGCGCCGCCTACGAGCAGTACTTC. Residues: CASSVGTSGAAYEQYF.

This chain joins TRBV7-8 and TRBJ2-7, with D perhaps matching TRBD2 (5 bases). The CDR3 runs 14 residues. CDR1 and CDR2 from the germline V gene are SGHVS and FQNEAQ. The V gene lost 5 bases and the J gene lost 0 bases, with 11 bases spanning the gap. The CDR3 region has the DNA TGTGCCAGCAGCCCCCGGGGAGACTCCTACGAGCAGTACTTC. It encodes CASSPRGDSYEQYF.

V and J are TRBV18 and TRBJ2-7, with 7 positions matching TRBD1. Looked up from germline, CDR1 is KGHSH and CDR2 is LQKENI. This CDR3 region has 15 residues. The V gene end was trimmed by 4 bases and the J gene end by 2 bases; junction bases not matched to a gene: 8. The CDR3 reads CASSQRQGDPYEQYF. The CDR3 region has the DNA TGTGCCAGCTCACAACGACAGGGTGATCCCTACGAGCAGTACTTC.

The rearrangement joins TRBV7-8 to TRBJ2-1; 9 bases are shared with TRBD1. This CDR3 has 15 amino acids. The junction had 7 bases not matched to a gene; V was cut back by 6 bases and J by 4 bases. Per germline, CDR1 SGHVS and CDR2 FQNEAQ. CDR3 nucleotides: TGTGCCAGCAGGGCGGGACAGGGATTATACAATGAGCAGTTCTTC. It is translated as CASRAGQGLYNEQFF. The complete variable domain, with remaining parts taken from reference TRBV7-8 and TRBJ2-1, reads GAGVSQSPRYKVAKRGQDVALRCDPISGHVSLFWYQQALGQGPEFLTYFQNEAQLDKSGLPSDRFFAERPEGSVSTLKIQRTQQEDSAVYLCASRAGQGLYNEQFFGPGTRLTVL.

The rearrangement links TRBV5-1 to TRBJ2-2, with D perhaps TRBD1 (7 bases). The CDR3 sequence is 16 residues long. Per the germline V gene, CDR1 is SGHRS and CDR2 is YFSETQ. V was shortened by 0 bases and J by 6 bases, with 15 bases between the two germline ends. CDR3: CASSLVGQIAAGELFF. The CDR3 region has the DNA TGCGCCAGCAGCTTGGTGGGACAGATAGCGGCCGGGGAGCTGTTTTTT.

The chain links TRBV29-1 to TRBJ1-1; TRBD1 might be the D (5 bases). V lost 7 bases to trimming and J lost 1 base, with 19 bases between them. The CDR3 has 15 amino acids. Germline V lookup: CDR1 SQVTM, CDR2 ANQGSEA. For the CDR3, the DNA is TGCAGCGCCAATGCGGGGACCACTCGGAACACTGAAGCTTTCTTT. Translating gives CSANAGTTRNTEAFF.

The genes are TRBV7-2 and TRBJ1-2; D is unresolved. Germline lookup yields CDR1 SGHTA and CDR2 FQGNSA. Trimming cost V 5 bases and J 4 bases, with 20 bases left between them. The CDR3 runs to 16 residues. The CDR3 sequence is CASSPHDASSTYGYTF. The CDR3 DNA reads as TGTGCCAGCAGCCCGCATGATGCGTCGTCCACCTATGGCTACACCTTC.

The chain has TRBV9 and TRBJ1-2; TRBD1 matches at 9 bases. V trimming: 3 bases; J trimming: 7 bases; junction bases outside the gene matches: 13. This CDR3 contains 16 residues. Germline V gene sequence: CDR1 SGDLS, CDR2 YYNGEE. For the CDR3, the DNA is TGTGCCAGCAGCGGAATTATGAAGGACAGGGGATTTGGCTACACCTTC. As protein: CASSGIMKDRGFGYTF.

This clone was observed a few times. This sequence joins TRBV4-1 and TRBJ1-5; a weak D match, TRBD1 (6 bases). Trimming shortened V by 1 base and J by 2 bases, and 12 bases separated the two germline ends. CDR3 size: 16 residues. Germline CDR1 MGHRA, CDR2 YSYEKL. Here the CDR3 DNA reads TGCGCCAGCAGCCAAGCCCCAGGGGTTGGCAATCAGCCCCAGCATTTT. As protein: CASSQAPGVGNQPQHF.

This chain links TRBV27 with TRBJ1-1; 8 bases match TRBD1. Germline loops: CDR1 MNHEY, CDR2 SMNVEV (reference sequence). This CDR3 is 15 amino acids long. Trimming removed 7 bases from V and 1 base from J; junction bases left unmatched: 8. CDR3 nucleotide sequence: TGTGCCAGCACCATTACCACAGGGGGGAACACTGAAGCTTTCTTT. Translated, it gives CASTITTGGNTEAFF.

The chain recombines TRBV12-3 or TRBV12-4 with TRBJ2-5; tentative D call: TRBD1 (5 bases). CDR3 length: 13 residues. V lost 3 bases, J lost 5 bases, and 10 bases lay in between. In DNA form, the CDR3 reads TGTGCCAGCAGTTTGGGGCTCGGGGAGACCCAGTACTTC. It yields the protein CASSLGLGETQYF.

This rearrangement joins TRBV28 to TRBJ2-3; 14 bases are a match to TRBD2. V shed 3 bases and J 1 base; nucleotides not matched to a gene: 0. Germline CDR1 is MDHEN and CDR2 is SYDVKM. The CDR3 is 16 amino acids. In DNA form, the CDR3 reads TGTGCCAGCAGTTTGACTAGCGGGGGGGGCACAGATACGCAGTATTTT. This encodes CASSLTSGGGTDTQYF.

This sequence joins TRBV4-2 and TRBJ2-4; the match to TRBD2 covers 15 bases. CDR1 LGHNA and CDR2 YNFKEQ come from the germline V gene. With V trimmed by 0 bases and J by 5 bases, 5 bases remained unmatched. The CDR3 totals 18 residues. CDR3 DNA: TGTGCCAGCAGCCAAGAAAGCGGACTAGCGGGGGGGGAAAACATTCAGTACTTC. Protein sequence: CASSQESGLAGGENIQYF.

The J gene is TRBJ1-2, the V gene TRBV13; no firm D call. In germline, CDR1 is PRHDT, CDR2 FYEKMQ (reference sequence). V shed 4 bases and J shed 0 bases, with 12 bases lying between them. This CDR3 comprises 15 residues. The CDR3 nucleotides are TGTGCCAGCAGCTCCCAGACTACCGCTAACTATGGCTACACCTTC. Its translation is CASSSQTTANYGYTF.

V and J are TRBV10-3 and TRBJ2-7; 8 bases map to TRBD2. CDR1 is ENHRY and CDR2 is SYGVKD in the germline V gene. The CDR3 is 12 amino acids. V shed 6 bases and J 7 bases; nucleotides not matched to a gene: 5. The CDR3 DNA reads as TGTGCCATCAGCCGGGAGGGTGGGGAGCAGTACTTC. It encodes CAISREGGEQYF.

V and J are TRBV28 and TRBJ1-2; 8 bases fit TRBD1. The length of the CDR3 is 17 residues. V shed 2 bases, J shed 0 bases, and the junction held 8 bases outside the gene matches. In germline, CDR1 is MDHEN, CDR2 SYDVKM. The CDR3 sequence: CASSLLLRTGPNYGYTF. In DNA form, the CDR3 reads TGTGCCAGCAGTTTACTCCTTCGGACAGGGCCTAACTATGGCTACACCTTC.

This rearrangement joins TRBV28 to TRBJ2-7; TRBD2 matches at 10 bases. V trimming: 6 bases; J trimming: 4 bases; junction bases outside the gene matches: 6. CDR1 is MDHEN, CDR2 SYDVKM, per germline. The CDR3 is 14 amino acids. The CDR3 protein is CASRSLAGAYEQYF. The DNA of the CDR3 is TGTGCCAGCAGAAGCCTAGCGGGGGCATACGAGCAGTACTTC.

This clone has more than one count but fewer than ten. The chain links TRBV7-9 to TRBJ1-2; 11 nucleotides align to TRBD1. Germline assignment: CDR1 SEHNR and CDR2 FQNEAQ (reference sequence). J lost 8 bases, V lost 5 bases, and 16 bases had no gene match. CDR3 length equals 17 residues. The CDR3: CASSPGQGAGAGGGYTF. As DNA, the CDR3 is TGTGCCAGCAGCCCAGGACAGGGGGCGGGGGCCGGTGGAGGCTACACCTTC.

J is TRBJ1-2 and V is TRBV18; D is perhaps TRBD1 (5 bases). Trimming took 5 bases from V and 6 from J, leaving 19 bases between them. The CDR3 loop spans 15 amino acids. Germline lookup yields CDR1 KGHSH and CDR2 LQKENI. The CDR3 DNA follows: TGTGCCAGCTCAACCCCCGTGACAGAGAAAGATGGCTACACCTTC. It translates to CASSTPVTEKDGYTF.

The chain has TRBV14 and TRBJ2-3; no definite D call. Per germline, CDR1 SGHDN and CDR2 FVKESK. V lost 1 base, J lost 6 bases, and 11 bases lay in between. The CDR3 loop spans 14 amino acids. CDR3 nucleotide sequence: TGTGCCAGCAGCCAAGGGTTAGCATGGGATACGCAGTATTTT. Encoded protein: CASSQGLAWDTQYF. Full variable domain (outside the CDR3, taken from reference TRBV14 and TRBJ2-3): EAGVTQFPSHSVIEKGQTVTLRCDPISGHDNLYWYRRVMGKEIKFLLHFVKESKQDESGMPNNRFLAERTGGTYSTLKVQPAELEDSGVYFCASSQGLAWDTQYFGPGTRLTVL.